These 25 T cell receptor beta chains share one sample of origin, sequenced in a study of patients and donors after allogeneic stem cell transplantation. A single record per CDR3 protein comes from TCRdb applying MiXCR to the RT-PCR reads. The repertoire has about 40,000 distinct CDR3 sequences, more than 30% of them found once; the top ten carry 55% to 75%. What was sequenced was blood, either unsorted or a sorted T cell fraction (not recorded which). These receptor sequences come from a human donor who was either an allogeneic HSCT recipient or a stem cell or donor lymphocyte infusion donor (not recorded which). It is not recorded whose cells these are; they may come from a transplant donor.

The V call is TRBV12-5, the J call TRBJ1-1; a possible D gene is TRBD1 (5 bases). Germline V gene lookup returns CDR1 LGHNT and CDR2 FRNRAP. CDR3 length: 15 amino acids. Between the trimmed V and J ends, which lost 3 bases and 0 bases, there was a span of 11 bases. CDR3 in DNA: TGTGCTAGTGGTTTACCCACAGGTTTGAACACTGAAGCTTTCTTT. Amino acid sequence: CASGLPTGLNTEAFF.

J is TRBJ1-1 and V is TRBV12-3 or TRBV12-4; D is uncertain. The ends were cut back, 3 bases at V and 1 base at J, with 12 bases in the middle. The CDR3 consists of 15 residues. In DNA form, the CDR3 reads TGTGCCAGCAGTTTGGGTGGTTGGGGGAACACTGAAGCTTTCTTT. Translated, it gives CASSLGGWGNTEAFF.

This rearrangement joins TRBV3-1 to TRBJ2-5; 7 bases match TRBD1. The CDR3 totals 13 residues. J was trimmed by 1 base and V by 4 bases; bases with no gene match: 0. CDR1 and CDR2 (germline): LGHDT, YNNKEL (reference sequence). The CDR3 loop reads CASSRQGQETQYF. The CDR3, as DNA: TGTGCCAGCAGCCGACAGGGCCAAGAGACCCAGTACTTC.

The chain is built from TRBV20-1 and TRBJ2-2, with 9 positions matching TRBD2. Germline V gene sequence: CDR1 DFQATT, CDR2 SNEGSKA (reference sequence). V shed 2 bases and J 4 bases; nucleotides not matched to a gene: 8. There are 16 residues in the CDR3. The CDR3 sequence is CSARSSGMSGTGELFF. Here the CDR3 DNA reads TGCAGTGCTAGATCTAGCGGGATGTCAGGCACCGGGGAGCTGTTTTTT.

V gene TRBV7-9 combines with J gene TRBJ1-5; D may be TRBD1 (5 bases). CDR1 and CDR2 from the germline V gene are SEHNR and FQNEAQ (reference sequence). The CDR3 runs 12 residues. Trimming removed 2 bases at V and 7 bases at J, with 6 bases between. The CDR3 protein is CASSLWDQPQHF. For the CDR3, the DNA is TGTGCCAGCAGCTTATGGGACCAGCCCCAGCATTTT.

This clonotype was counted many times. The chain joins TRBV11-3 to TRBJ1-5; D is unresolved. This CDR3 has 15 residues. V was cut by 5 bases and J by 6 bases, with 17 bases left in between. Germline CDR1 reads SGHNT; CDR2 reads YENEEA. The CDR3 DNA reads TGTGCCAGCAGCAATCATCGAGGGCACAGTCAGCCCCAGCATTTT. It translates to CASSNHRGHSQPQHF.

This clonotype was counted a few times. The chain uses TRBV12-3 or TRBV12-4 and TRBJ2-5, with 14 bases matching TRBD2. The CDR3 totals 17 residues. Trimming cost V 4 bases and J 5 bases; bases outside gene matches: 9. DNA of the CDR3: TGTGCCAGCAGTTCTCCGGGACTAGCGGGAGAAGGGGAGACCCAGTACTTC. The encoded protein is CASSSPGLAGEGETQYF.

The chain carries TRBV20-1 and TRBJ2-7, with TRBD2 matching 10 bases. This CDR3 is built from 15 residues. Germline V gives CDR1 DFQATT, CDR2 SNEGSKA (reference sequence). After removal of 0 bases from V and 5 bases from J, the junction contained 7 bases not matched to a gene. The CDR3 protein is CSARDPSGRANEQYF. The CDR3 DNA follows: TGCAGTGCTAGAGATCCCAGCGGGAGGGCGAACGAGCAGTACTTC.

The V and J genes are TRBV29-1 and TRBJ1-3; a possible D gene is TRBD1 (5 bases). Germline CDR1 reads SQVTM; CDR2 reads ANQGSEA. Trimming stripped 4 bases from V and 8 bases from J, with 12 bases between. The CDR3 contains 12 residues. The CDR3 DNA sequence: TGCAGCGTTGTGGGACTGGCAGACACCATATATTTT. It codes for CSVVGLADTIYF.

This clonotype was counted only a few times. CDR3 in amino acids: CASSLTGQYTEAFF. The CDR3 DNA sequence: TGCGCCAGCAGCTTAACGGGCCAGTACACTGAAGCTTTCTTT. The gene calls are TRBV4-1 and TRBJ1-1; D uncertain. CDR1 and CDR2 (germline): MGHRA, YSYEKL. Trimming took 5 bases from V and 3 from J, leaving 13 bases between them. The CDR3 covers 14 residues.

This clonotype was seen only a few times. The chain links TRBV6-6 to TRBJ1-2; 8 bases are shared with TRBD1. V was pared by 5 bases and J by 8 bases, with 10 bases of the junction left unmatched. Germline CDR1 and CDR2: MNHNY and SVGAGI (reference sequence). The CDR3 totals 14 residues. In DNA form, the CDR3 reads TGTGCCAGCAGTGGGGACAGGCTGGGAGACGGCTACACCTTC. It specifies CASSGDRLGDGYTF.

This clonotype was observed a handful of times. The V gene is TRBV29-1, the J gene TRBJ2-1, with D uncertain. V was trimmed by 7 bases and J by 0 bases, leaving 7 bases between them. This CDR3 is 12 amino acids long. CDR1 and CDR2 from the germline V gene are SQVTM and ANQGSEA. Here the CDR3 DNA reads TGCAGCGCTGACACCTCCTACAATGAGCAGTTCTTC. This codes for CSADTSYNEQFF.

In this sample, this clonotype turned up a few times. The CDR3 DNA reads as TGTGCCACCAGTTCTCTAGCGGGAGTGTCCTACAATGAGCAGTTCTTC. It specifies CATSSLAGVSYNEQFF. The chain joins TRBV24-1 to TRBJ2-1; TRBD2 matches at 10 bases. Germline V gives CDR1 KGHDR, CDR2 SFDVKD. J was trimmed by 1 base and V by 6 bases; bases with no gene match: 5. This CDR3 is 16 amino acids long.

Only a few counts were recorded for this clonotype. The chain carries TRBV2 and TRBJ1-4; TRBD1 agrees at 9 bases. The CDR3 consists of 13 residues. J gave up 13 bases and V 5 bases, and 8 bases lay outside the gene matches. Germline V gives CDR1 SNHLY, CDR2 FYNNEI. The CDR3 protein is CASSPRDRDRLFF. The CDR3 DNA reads TGTGCCAGCAGTCCCAGGGACAGGGACCGACTGTTTTTT.

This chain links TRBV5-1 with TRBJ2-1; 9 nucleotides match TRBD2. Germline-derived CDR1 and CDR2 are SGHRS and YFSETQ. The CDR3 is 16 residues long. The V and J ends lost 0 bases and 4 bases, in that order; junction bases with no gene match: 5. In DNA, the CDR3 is TGCGCCAGCAGCTTGGTTAGCGGGAGAACGTACAATGAGCAGTTCTTC. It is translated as CASSLVSGRTYNEQFF.

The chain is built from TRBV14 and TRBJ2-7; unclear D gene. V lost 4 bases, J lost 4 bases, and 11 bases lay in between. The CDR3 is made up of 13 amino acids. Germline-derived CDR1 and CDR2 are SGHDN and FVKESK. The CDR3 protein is CASSLGFEYEQYF. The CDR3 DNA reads TGTGCCAGCAGCCTGGGATTTGAGTACGAGCAGTACTTC.

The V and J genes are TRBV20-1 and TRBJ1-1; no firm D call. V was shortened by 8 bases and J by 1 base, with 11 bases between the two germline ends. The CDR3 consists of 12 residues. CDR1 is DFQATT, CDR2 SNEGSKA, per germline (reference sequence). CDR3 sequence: CSRGKGNTEAFF. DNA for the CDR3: TGCAGTCGGGGTAAAGGGAACACTGAAGCTTTCTTT.

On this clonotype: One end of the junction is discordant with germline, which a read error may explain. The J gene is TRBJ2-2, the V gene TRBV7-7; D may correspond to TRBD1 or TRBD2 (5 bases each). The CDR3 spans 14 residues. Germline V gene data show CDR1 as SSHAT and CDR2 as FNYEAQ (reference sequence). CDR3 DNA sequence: TGTGCTAGCAGCTCCCGGGACCTCACCGGGGAGCTGTTTTTT. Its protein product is CASSSRDLTGELFF.

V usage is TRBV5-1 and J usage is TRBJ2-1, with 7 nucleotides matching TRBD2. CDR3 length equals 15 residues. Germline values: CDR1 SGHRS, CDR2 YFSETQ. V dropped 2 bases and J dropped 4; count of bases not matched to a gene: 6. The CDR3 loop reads CASSLTSDRYNEQFF. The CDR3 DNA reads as TGCGCCAGCAGCTTAACTAGCGACCGATACAATGAGCAGTTCTTC.

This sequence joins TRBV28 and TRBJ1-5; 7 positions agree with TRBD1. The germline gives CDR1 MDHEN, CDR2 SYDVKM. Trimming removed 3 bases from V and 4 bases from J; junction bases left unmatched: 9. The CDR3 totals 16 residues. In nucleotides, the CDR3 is TGTGCCAGCAGTTTCCCGACAGGGAAACTTAATCAGCCCCAGCATTTT. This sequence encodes CASSFPTGKLNQPQHF.

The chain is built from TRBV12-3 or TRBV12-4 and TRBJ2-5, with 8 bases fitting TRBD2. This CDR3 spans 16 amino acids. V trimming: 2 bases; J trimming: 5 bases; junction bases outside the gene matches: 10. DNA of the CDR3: TGTGCCAGCAGTTTAATCGCCAGCGGGAGAGGGGAGACCCAGTACTTC. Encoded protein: CASSLIASGRGETQYF.

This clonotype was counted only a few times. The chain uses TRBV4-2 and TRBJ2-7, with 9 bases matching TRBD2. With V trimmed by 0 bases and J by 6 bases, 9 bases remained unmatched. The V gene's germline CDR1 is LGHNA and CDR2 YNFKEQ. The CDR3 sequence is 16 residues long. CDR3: CASSQEGLAMFFEQYF. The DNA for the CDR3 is TGTGCCAGCAGCCAAGAAGGACTAGCGATGTTCTTCGAGCAGTACTTC.

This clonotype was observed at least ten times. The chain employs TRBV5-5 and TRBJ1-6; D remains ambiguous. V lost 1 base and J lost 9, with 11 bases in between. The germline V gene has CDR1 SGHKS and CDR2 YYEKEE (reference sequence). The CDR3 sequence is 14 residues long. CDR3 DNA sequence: TGTGCCAGCAGCTTGTACCAGCGGGGTTCACCCCTCCACTTT. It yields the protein CASSLYQRGSPLHF.

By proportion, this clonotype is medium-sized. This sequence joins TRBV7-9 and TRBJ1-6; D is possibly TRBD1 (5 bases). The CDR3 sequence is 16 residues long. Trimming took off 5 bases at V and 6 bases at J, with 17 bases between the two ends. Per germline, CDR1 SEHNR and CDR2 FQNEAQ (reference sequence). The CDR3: CASSLSRGSRNSPLHF. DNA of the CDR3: TGTGCCAGCAGCCTATCCCGGGGCAGTCGTAATTCACCCCTCCACTTT.

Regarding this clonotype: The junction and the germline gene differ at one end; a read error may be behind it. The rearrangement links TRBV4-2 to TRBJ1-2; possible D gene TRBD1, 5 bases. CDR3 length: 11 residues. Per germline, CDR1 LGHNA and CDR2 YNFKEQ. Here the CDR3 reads CASSQGGAIYF. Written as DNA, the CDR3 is TGTGCCAGCAGCCAAGGCGGGGCCATCTACTTC.